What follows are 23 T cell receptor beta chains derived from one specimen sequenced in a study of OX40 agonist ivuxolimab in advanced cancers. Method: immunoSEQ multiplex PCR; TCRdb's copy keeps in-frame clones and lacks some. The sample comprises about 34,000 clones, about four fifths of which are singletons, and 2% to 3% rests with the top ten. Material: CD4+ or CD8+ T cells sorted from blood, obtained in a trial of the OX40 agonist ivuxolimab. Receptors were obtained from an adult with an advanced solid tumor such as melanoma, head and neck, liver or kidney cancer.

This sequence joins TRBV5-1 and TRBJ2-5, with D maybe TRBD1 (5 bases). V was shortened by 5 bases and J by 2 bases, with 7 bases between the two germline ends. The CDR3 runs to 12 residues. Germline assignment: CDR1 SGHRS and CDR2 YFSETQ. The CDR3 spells CASRTDQETQYF. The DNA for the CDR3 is TGCGCCAGCAGGACAGATCAAGAGACCCAGTACTTC.

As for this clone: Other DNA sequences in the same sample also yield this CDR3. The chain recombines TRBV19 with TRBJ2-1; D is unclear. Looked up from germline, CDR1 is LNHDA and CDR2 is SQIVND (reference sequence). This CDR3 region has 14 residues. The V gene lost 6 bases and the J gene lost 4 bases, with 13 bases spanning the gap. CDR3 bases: TGTGCCAGTAGCGACGGCAGGCTATACAATGAGCAGTTCTTC. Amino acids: CASSDGRLYNEQFF.

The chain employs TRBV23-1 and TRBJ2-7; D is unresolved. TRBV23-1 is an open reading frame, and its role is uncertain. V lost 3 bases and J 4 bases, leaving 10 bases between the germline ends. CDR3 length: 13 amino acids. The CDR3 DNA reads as TGCGCCAGCAGTCAGGCGGATAAATACGAGCAGTACTTC. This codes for CASSQADKYEQYF.

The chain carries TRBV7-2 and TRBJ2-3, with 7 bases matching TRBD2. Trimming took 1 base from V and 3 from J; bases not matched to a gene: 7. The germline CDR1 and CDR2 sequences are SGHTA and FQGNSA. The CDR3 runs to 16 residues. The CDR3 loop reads CASSLDRGVGTDTQYF. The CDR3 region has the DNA TGTGCCAGCAGCTTAGACCGGGGGGTTGGGACAGATACGCAGTATTTT.

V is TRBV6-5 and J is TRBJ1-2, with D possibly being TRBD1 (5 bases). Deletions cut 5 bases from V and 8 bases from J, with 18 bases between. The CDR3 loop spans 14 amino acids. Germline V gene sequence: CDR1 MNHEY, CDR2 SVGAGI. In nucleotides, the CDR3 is TGTGCCAGCAGTGCCCGGGGAGGGGCGATCGGCTACACCTTC. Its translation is CASSARGGAIGYTF.

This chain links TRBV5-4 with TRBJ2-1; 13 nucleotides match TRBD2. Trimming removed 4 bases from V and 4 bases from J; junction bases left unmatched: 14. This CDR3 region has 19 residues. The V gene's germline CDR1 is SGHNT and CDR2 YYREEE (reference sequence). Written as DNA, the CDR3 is TGTGCCAGCAGCCCTGGAGCCCCAGGGACTAGCGGGGCGTACAATGAGCAGTTCTTC. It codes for CASSPGAPGTSGAYNEQFF.

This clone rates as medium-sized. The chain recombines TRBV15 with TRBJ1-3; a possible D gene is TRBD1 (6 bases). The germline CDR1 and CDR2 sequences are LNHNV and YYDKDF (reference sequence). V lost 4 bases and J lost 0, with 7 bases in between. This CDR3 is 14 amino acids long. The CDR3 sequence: CATSMTGSGNTIYF. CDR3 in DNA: TGTGCCACCAGCATGACAGGCTCTGGAAACACCATATATTTT.

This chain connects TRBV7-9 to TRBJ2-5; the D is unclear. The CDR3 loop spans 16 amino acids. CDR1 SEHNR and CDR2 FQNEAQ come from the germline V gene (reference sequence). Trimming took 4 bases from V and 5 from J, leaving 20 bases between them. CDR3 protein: CASSSNTRGDQETQYF. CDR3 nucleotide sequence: TGTGCCAGCAGCTCCAATACGAGAGGCGATCAGGAGACCCAGTACTTC.

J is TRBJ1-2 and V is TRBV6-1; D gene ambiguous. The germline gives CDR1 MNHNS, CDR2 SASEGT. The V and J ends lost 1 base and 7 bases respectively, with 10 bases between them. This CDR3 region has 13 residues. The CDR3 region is CASSEEGRSGYTF. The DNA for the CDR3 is TGTGCCAGCAGTGAAGAGGGCCGTAGTGGCTACACCTTC.

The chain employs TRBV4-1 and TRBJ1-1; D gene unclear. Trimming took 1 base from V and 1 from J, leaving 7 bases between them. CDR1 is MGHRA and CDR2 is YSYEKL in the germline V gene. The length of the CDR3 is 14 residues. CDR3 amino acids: CASSQGPRNTEAFF. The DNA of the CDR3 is TGCGCCAGCAGCCAAGGCCCAAGGAACACTGAAGCTTTCTTT.

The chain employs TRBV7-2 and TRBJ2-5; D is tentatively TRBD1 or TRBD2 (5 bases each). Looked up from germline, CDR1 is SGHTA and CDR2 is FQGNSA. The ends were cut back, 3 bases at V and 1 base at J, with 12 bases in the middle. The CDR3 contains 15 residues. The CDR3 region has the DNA TGTGCCAGCAGCTTCTCAACCGGGGCCCAAGAGACCCAGTACTTC. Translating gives CASSFSTGAQETQYF.

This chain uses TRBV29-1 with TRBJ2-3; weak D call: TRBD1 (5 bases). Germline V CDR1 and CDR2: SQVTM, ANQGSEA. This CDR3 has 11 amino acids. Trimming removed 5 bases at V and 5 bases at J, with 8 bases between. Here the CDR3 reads CSVSRGDTQYF. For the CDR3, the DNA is TGCAGCGTTTCAAGGGGAGATACGCAGTATTTT.

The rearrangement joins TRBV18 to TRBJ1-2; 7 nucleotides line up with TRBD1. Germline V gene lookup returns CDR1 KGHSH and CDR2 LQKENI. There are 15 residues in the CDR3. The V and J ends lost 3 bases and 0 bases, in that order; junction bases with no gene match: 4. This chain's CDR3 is CASSPTGAANYGYTF. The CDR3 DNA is TGTGCCAGCTCACCCACAGGGGCGGCTAACTATGGCTACACCTTC.

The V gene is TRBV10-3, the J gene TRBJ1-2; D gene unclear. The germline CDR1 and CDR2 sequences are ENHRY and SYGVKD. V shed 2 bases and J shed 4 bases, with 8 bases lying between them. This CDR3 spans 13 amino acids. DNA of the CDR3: TGTGCCATCAGTGAGAACGGACCCTATGGCTACACCTTC. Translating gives CAISENGPYGYTF.

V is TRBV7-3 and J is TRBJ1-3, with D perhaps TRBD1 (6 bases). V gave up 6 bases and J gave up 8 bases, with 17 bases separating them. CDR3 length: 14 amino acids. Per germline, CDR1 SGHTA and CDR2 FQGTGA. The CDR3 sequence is CASSPRVGADTIYF. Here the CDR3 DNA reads TGTGCCAGCAGTCCCAGGGTGGGGGCTGACACCATATATTTT.

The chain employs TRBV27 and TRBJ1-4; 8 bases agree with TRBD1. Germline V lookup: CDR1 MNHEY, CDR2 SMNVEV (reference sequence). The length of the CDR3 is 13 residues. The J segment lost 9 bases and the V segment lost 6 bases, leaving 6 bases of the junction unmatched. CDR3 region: CASSQGAAKKLFF. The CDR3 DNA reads TGTGCCAGCAGCCAGGGGGCGGCGAAAAAACTGTTTTTT.

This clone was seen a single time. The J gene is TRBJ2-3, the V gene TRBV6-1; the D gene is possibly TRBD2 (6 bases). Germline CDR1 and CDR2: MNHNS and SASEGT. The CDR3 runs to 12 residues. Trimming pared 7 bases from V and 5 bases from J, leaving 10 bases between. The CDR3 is CASTMRGDTQYF. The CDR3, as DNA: TGTGCCAGCACCATGCGGGGAGATACGCAGTATTTT.

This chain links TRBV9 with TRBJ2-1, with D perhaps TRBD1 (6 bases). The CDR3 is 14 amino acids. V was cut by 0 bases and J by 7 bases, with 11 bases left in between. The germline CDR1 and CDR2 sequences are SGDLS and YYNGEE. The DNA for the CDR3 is TGTGCCAGCAGCGTAGAACTCAGGGGAAATGAGCAGTTCTTC. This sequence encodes CASSVELRGNEQFF.

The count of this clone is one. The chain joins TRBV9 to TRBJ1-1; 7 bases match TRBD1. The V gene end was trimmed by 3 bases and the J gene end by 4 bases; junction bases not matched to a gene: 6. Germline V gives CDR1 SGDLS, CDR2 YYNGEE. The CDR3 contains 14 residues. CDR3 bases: TGTGCCAGCAGCGCCCGACAGGGTGTCACTGAAGCTTTCTTT. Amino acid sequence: CASSARQGVTEAFF.

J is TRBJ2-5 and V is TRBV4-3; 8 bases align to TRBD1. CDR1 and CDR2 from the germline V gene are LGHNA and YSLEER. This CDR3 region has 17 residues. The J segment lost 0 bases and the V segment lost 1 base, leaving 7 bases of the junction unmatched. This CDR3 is CASSQGTGWRDQETQYF. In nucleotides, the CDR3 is TGCGCCAGCAGCCAAGGGACAGGGTGGAGAGACCAAGAGACCCAGTACTTC.

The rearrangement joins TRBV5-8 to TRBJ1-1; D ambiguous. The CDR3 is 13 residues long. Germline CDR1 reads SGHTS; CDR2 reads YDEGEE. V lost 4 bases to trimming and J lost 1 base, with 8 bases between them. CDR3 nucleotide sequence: TGTGCCAGCAGCCTGGTCGCGAACACTGAAGCTTTCTTT. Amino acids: CASSLVANTEAFF.

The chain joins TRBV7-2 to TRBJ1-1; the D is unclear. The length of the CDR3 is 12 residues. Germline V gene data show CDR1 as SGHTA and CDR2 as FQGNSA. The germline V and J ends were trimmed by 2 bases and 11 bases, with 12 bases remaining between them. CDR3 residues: CASSLMAMYAFF. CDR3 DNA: TGTGCCAGCAGCTTAATGGCAATGTACGCTTTCTTT. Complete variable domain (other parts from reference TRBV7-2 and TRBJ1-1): GAGVSQSPSNKVTEKGKDVELRCDPISGHTALYWYRQSLGQGLEFLIYFQGNSAPDKSGLPSDRFSAERTGGSVSTLTIQRTQQEDSAVYLCASSLMAMYAFFGQGTRLTVV.

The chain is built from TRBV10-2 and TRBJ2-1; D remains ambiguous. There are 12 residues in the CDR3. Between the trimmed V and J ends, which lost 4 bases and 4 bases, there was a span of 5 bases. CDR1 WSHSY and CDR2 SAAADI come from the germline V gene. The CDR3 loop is CASSVRYNEQFF. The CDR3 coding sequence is TGCGCCAGCAGTGTTAGGTACAATGAGCAGTTCTTC.